Shown below are 16 T cell receptor beta chains from a single sample sequenced in a study of cytomegalovirus exposure and HLA in healthy donors. Here immunoSEQ multiplex PCR was the method, and the copy in TCRdb shows in-frame clones only, minus some. The sample holds 120,000 or so clones; approximately 88% are singletons and the top ten take around 2%. Sequencing input: PBMCs. These receptors originate from a man between 18 and 35 years old in good health and CMV-seronegative.

The chain couples TRBV27 to TRBJ1-1; the match to TRBD1 covers 9 bases. Germline V CDR1 and CDR2: MNHEY, SMNVEV (reference sequence). This CDR3 has 15 amino acids. J gave up 4 bases and V 5 bases, and 8 bases lay outside the gene matches. CDR3 sequence: CASSPSQGASTEAFF. CDR3 DNA: TGTGCCAGCAGTCCGTCACAGGGGGCAAGCACTGAAGCTTTCTTT.

The J gene is TRBJ1-6, the V gene TRBV14, with D unclear. The germline V gene encodes CDR1 SGHDN and CDR2 FVKESK. The V and J ends lost 2 bases and 10 bases respectively, with 12 bases between them. The CDR3 covers 14 residues. CDR3 DNA sequence: TGTGCCAGCAGCCAATTGAGTTCAATCTCACCCCTCCACTTT. As protein: CASSQLSSISPLHF.

The gene calls are TRBV28 and TRBJ2-7; the match to TRBD2 covers 9 bases. The trim removed 7 bases at V and 2 bases at J, leaving 12 bases unmatched. CDR3 length: 16 residues. In germline, CDR1 is MDHEN, CDR2 SYDVKM. CDR3 sequence: CASTIFSLAGPYEQYF. CDR3 coding DNA: TGTGCCAGCACCATTTTTTCGCTAGCGGGACCCTACGAGCAGTACTTC.

This chain links TRBV28 with TRBJ1-3; D gene uncertain. V was trimmed by 5 bases and J by 3 bases, leaving 8 bases between them. This CDR3 is 13 amino acids long. The V gene's germline CDR1 is MDHEN and CDR2 SYDVKM. The CDR3 loop is CASSLSGGNTIYF. In nucleotides, the CDR3 is TGTGCCAGCAGTCTCAGCGGTGGAAACACCATATATTTT.

The chain has TRBV7-2 and TRBJ1-6; a possible D gene is TRBD1 (5 bases). Germline assignment: CDR1 SGHTA and CDR2 FQGNSA. The CDR3 sequence is 15 residues long. Trimming removed 0 bases at V and 9 bases at J, with 12 bases between. The DNA of the CDR3 is TGTGCCAGCAGCTTAGCTAAGGGGCGAGGTTCACCCCTCCACTTT. As protein: CASSLAKGRGSPLHF.

The gene calls are TRBV6-1 and TRBJ1-2; 8 bases fit TRBD1. The CDR3 length is 13 residues. Germline assignment: CDR1 MNHNS and CDR2 SASEGT. The trim removed 7 bases at V and 7 bases at J, leaving 8 bases unmatched. The CDR3 coding sequence is TGTGCCAGCAAGGACCAACAGGGGGTTGGCTACACCTTC. It translates to CASKDQQGVGYTF.

V is TRBV11-2 and J is TRBJ2-7; 10 bases match TRBD1. Trimming cost V 2 bases and J 6 bases; bases outside gene matches: 10. Per germline, CDR1 SGHAT and CDR2 FQNNGV. The CDR3 sequence is 16 residues long. The CDR3 DNA follows: TGTGCCAGCAGCTTAATAATTGGACAGGGGGATTCCGAGCAGTACTTC. Its protein product is CASSLIIGQGDSEQYF.

V is TRBV19 and J is TRBJ2-5; 15 positions agree with TRBD2. The CDR3 contains 15 residues. Germline V lookup: CDR1 LNHDA, CDR2 SQIVND (reference sequence). J lost 5 bases, V lost 8 bases, and 6 bases had no gene match. The CDR3 protein is CASDTGTSGRETQYF. The CDR3, as DNA: TGTGCCAGTGACACCGGGACTAGCGGGAGGGAGACCCAGTACTTC.

The chain employs TRBV7-6 and TRBJ1-1; D perhaps matches TRBD1 (5 bases). CDR1 and CDR2 (germline): SGHVS, FNYEAQ. The CDR3 runs to 16 residues. The ends were cut back, 4 bases at V and 2 bases at J, with 17 bases in the middle. The CDR3, as DNA: TGTGCCAGCAGCTCCGGGGTCGGGGGGGGAAACACTGAAGCTTTCTTT. Protein sequence: CASSSGVGGGNTEAFF.

The V gene is TRBV6-1, the J gene TRBJ1-2, with D perhaps matching TRBD1 (5 bases). V lost 1 base, J lost 7 bases, and 16 bases lay in between. The CDR3 covers 15 residues. CDR1 and CDR2 (germline): MNHNS, SASEGT. CDR3 amino acids: CASSEDRQTWGGYTF. CDR3 in DNA: TGTGCCAGCAGTGAAGATAGACAGACTTGGGGTGGCTACACCTTC.

The chain uses TRBV19 and TRBJ1-5, with D unresolved. V was pared by 8 bases and J by 6 bases, with 17 bases between. Germline-derived CDR1 and CDR2 are LNHDA and SQIVND (reference sequence). This CDR3 region has 14 residues. Here the CDR3 DNA reads TGTGCCAGTTCCGGAACAGCTCGTCTTCAGCCCCAGCATTTT. Its protein is CASSGTARLQPQHF.

This chain uses TRBV6-5 with TRBJ1-2, with D tentatively TRBD1 (5 bases). CDR1 and CDR2 from the germline V gene are MNHEY and SVGAGI. This CDR3 is 15 amino acids long. The V end was cut by 8 bases, the J end by 5 bases, with 21 bases between. CDR3 nucleotides: TGTGCCAGCGGGACCGGCCCCGGGGGAAAATATGGCTACACCTTC. Its translation is CASGTGPGGKYGYTF.

This clone was observed a few times. J is TRBJ1-1 and V is TRBV21-1; the table's D call of TRBD1 was not tested on the DNA. TRBV21-1 is a recognized pseudogene. The CDR3 loop spans 12 amino acids. The CDR3 DNA sequence: TGTGCCAGCAGCAACCAGGACACTGAAGCTTTCTTT. Translated: CASSNQDTEAFF.

CDR3 in DNA: TGCAGCGTAGGTTTCCGGGACAGGGAATACAATGAGCAGTTCTTC. Translating it yields CSVGFRDREYNEQFF. The chain links TRBV29-1 to TRBJ2-1, with TRBD1 identical over 9 bases. The CDR3 spans 15 residues. With 6 bases clipped from V and 4 bases from J, the junction kept 10 bases outside the gene matches. Per germline, CDR1 SQVTM and CDR2 ANQGSEA.

The J gene is TRBJ1-1, the V gene TRBV7-6, with 8 bases fitting TRBD1. CDR1 and CDR2 from the germline V gene are SGHVS and FNYEAQ. With V trimmed by 5 bases and J by 6 bases, 5 bases remained unmatched. The CDR3 runs to 13 residues. CDR3 in amino acids: CASSPIQGAEAFF. CDR3 sequence (DNA): TGTGCCAGCAGCCCAATACAGGGGGCTGAAGCTTTCTTT.

The rearrangement uses TRBV5-1 and TRBJ2-1; 11 positions agree with TRBD1. Germline V lookup: CDR1 SGHRS, CDR2 YFSETQ. V lost 4 bases and J lost 7; bases outside the gene matches: 10. This CDR3 is built from 16 residues. The CDR3 region is CASSPGQGAPSNEQFF. In DNA form, the CDR3 reads TGCGCCAGCAGCCCCGGACAGGGGGCGCCCTCGAATGAGCAGTTCTTC.